This is a list of T cell receptor beta chains from one sample in a study of blood T cell repertoires in COVID-19. The method was immunoSEQ multiplex PCR; TCRdb's version includes in-frame clones alone and lacks a portion of them. Counted here are 300,000 to 500,000 clones, around 89% occurring once; the ten biggest clones make up 0.9% to 1%. The source material was PBMCs or T cells enriched from blood (not recorded which). The receptors here all came from a woman aged 25 to 39 with acute COVID-19. Both conserved end residues are part of each CDR3. Fields, in order: J gene, D gene, V gene, clone size, CDR3 protein, CDR3 DNA. D genes are given only for firm matches. The size of a clone is reported for some rows only, either as once, few or many, or as a class for expanded clones.

J gene: TRBJ2-2
D gene: TRBD2
V gene: TRBV5-1
clone size: once
CDR3 protein: CASSFASGSLNTGELFF
CDR3 DNA: TGCGCCAGCAGCTTTGCTAGCGGGTCACTGAACACCGGGGAGCTGTTTTTT

J gene: TRBJ2-1
D gene: TRBD1
V gene: TRBV4-1
clone size: -
CDR3 protein: CASSQGQGRHNEQFF
CDR3 DNA: TGCGCCAGCAGCCAAGGACAGGGGCGGCATAATGAGCAGTTCTTC

J gene: TRBJ2-7
D gene: -
V gene: TRBV9
clone size: -
CDR3 protein: CASSVRTEDEQYF
CDR3 DNA: TGTGCCAGCAGCGTACGGACGGAGGACGAGCAGTACTTC

J gene: TRBJ1-3
D gene: TRBD1
V gene: TRBV5-1
clone size: -
CDR3 protein: CASSLGAGTGASIGNTIYF
CDR3 DNA: TGCGCCAGCAGCTTGGGGGCCGGGACAGGGGCGTCCATTGGAAACACCATATATTTT

J gene: TRBJ2-7
D gene: -
V gene: TRBV9
clone size: -
CDR3 protein: CASSVGDEQYF
CDR3 DNA: TGTGCCAGCAGCGTCGGGGACGAGCAGTACTTC

J gene: TRBJ2-5
D gene: TRBD2
V gene: TRBV6-2/TRBV6-3
clone size: -
CDR3 protein: CASSMLGTRGETQYF
CDR3 DNA: TGTGCCAGCAGTATGCTCGGGACTAGAGGAGAGACCCAGTACTTC

J gene: TRBJ2-7
D gene: -
V gene: TRBV5-1
clone size: -
CDR3 protein: CASSHGQTYEQYF
CDR3 DNA: TGCGCCAGCAGCCATGGACAGACCTACGAGCAGTACTTC

J gene: TRBJ2-1
D gene: TRBD2
V gene: TRBV5-1
clone size: -
CDR3 protein: CASSFITGIGAGTSMFF
CDR3 DNA: TGCGCCAGCAGCTTTATAACGGGTATTGGAGCCGGGACTAGCATGTTCTTC

J gene: TRBJ2-7
D gene: TRBD1
V gene: TRBV5-1
clone size: -
CDR3 protein: CASSAQGESYEQYF
CDR3 DNA: TGCGCCAGCAGCGCACAGGGGGAGTCCTACGAGCAGTACTTC

J gene: TRBJ2-4
D gene: TRBD2
V gene: TRBV5-1
clone size: -
CDR3 protein: CASSSTTTGLAGGPGNIQYF
CDR3 DNA: TGCGCCAGCAGCTCGACGACTACAGGACTAGCGGGGGGGCCCGGGAACATTCAGTACTTC